A single sample gave rise to the 14 T cell receptor beta chains below, sequenced in a study of blood T cell repertoires in COVID-19. This table comes from immunoSEQ multiplex PCR, and its TCRdb copy is limited to in-frame clones, with some not included. In the table there are over 130,000 clones, around 80% of which are singletons. Sequenced: PBMCs or T cells enriched from blood (not recorded which). The origin of the receptors is a woman aged 18-30 years who had been exposed to COVID-19.

The CDR3 DNA reads as TGCGCCAGCAGCCCTGGGGCCCCCTACAATGAGCAGTTCTTC. Its translation is CASSPGAPYNEQFF. The rearrangement uses TRBV4-3 and TRBJ2-1, with a weak D call TRBD1 (5 bases). The CDR3 is made up of 14 amino acids. V was clipped by 4 bases and J by 2 bases, with 9 bases between them. Germline V gives CDR1 LGHNA, CDR2 YSLEER.

The chain joins TRBV6-2 or TRBV6-3 to TRBJ1-2; 9 bases match TRBD1. The germline V gene encodes CDR1 MNHEY and CDR2 SVGEGT. V dropped 5 bases and J dropped 6; count of bases not matched to a gene: 10. The CDR3 is 15 amino acids. CDR3 DNA: TGTGCCAGCAGTCACCCCGGGACAGGGAGCCATGGCTACACCTTC. It yields the protein CASSHPGTGSHGYTF.

This clone was detected a few times. This rearrangement joins TRBV18 to TRBJ2-7; 8 bases fit TRBD1. Losses at the gene ends were 3 bases for V and 5 bases for J; bases not matched to a gene: 6. Looked up from germline, CDR1 is KGHSH and CDR2 is LQKENI. The CDR3 totals 14 residues. CDR3 protein: CASSPPGQGDEQYF. In nucleotides, the CDR3 is TGTGCCAGCTCACCCCCCGGACAGGGTGACGAGCAGTACTTC.

The chain's CDR3 is CASSVADNTYGYTF. DNA for the CDR3: TGTGCCAGCAGCGTAGCGGACAACACCTATGGCTACACCTTC. The chain combines TRBV9 with TRBJ1-2, with D possibly matching TRBD1 (5 bases). The CDR3 is made up of 14 amino acids. Germline V CDR1 and CDR2: SGDLS, YYNGEE. Trimming removed 0 bases at V and 4 bases at J, with 10 bases between.

The rearrangement joins TRBV4-1 to TRBJ2-1, with 7 nucleotides matching TRBD2. The CDR3 is made up of 19 amino acids. In germline, CDR1 is MGHRA, CDR2 YSYEKL. J was trimmed by 0 bases and V by 3 bases; bases with no gene match: 14. CDR3 bases: TGCGCCAGCAGCCAGGGGAGGGCTAGCGGACTCCACTCCTACAATGAGCAGTTCTTC. This sequence encodes CASSQGRASGLHSYNEQFF.

This clone was picked up one time. The sample holds other DNA sequences that translate to the same CDR3. This chain uses TRBV30 with TRBJ1-3; no reliable D call. The CDR3 totals 12 residues. Germline loops: CDR1 GTSNPN, CDR2 SVGIG (reference sequence). V was trimmed by 4 bases and J by 0 bases, leaving 4 bases between them. The CDR3 DNA sequence: TGTGCCTGGAAACACTCTGGAAACACCATATATTTT. As protein: CAWKHSGNTIYF.

The genes are TRBV6-5 and TRBJ2-7; D call uncertain. The CDR3 loop spans 14 amino acids. Deletions cut 0 bases from V and 0 bases from J, with 6 bases between. Looked up from germline, CDR1 is MNHEY and CDR2 is SVGAGI. For the CDR3, the DNA is TGTGCCAGCAGTTACTCGCCCAGCTCCTACGAGCAGTACTTC. Protein product: CASSYSPSSYEQYF.

The V and J genes are TRBV7-9 and TRBJ1-2; no definite D call. Per the germline V gene, CDR1 is SEHNR and CDR2 is FQNEAQ (reference sequence). V lost 0 bases and J 7 bases, leaving 9 bases between the germline ends. There are 13 residues in the CDR3. CDR3 amino acids: CASSLAVIGGYTF. The CDR3 DNA reads TGTGCCAGCAGCTTAGCAGTAATCGGTGGCTACACCTTC.

The V and J genes are TRBV7-2 and TRBJ1-4; 10 positions match TRBD1. The CDR3 contains 14 residues. J lost 8 bases, V lost 5 bases, and 5 bases had no gene match. Germline V lookup: CDR1 SGHTA, CDR2 FQGNSA. CDR3 sequence: CASSRDRGEEKLFF. The CDR3 nucleotides are TGTGCCAGCAGCCGGGACAGGGGAGAGGAAAAACTGTTTTTT.

The chain couples TRBV2 to TRBJ1-5; 11 bases map to TRBD1. The V segment lost 6 bases and the J segment 6 bases; nucleotides outside the gene matches: 13. The CDR3 covers 17 residues. Germline V gene data show CDR1 as SNHLY and CDR2 as FYNNEI. CDR3 in amino acids: CASRATLGQGEGQPQHF. The CDR3 bases are TGTGCCAGCAGGGCAACCTTGGGACAGGGGGAAGGTCAGCCCCAGCATTTT.

The chain combines TRBV3-1 (or the pseudogene TRBV3-2) with TRBJ2-6; maybe TRBD2 (6 bases). This CDR3 is built from 16 residues. Between the trimmed V and J ends, which lost 4 bases and 0 bases, there was a span of 10 bases. Germline lookup yields CDR1 LGHDT and CDR2 YNNKEL (reference sequence). CDR3 coding DNA: TGTGCCAGCAGCCTAGTGGGGGGCTCTGGGGCCAACGTCCTGACTTTC. Protein: CASSLVGGSGANVLTF.

The V gene is TRBV24-1, the J gene TRBJ1-2, with D possibly being TRBD1 (6 bases). The CDR3 totals 13 residues. V was shortened by 9 bases and J by 4 bases, with 14 bases between the two germline ends. Looked up from germline, CDR1 is KGHDR and CDR2 is SFDVKD. The chain's CDR3 is CATGNSGVYGYTF. In DNA, the CDR3 is TGTGCCACCGGGAACTCAGGGGTCTATGGCTACACCTTC.

The chain joins TRBV28 to TRBJ1-5; 7 bases map to TRBD1. V gave up 1 base and J gave up 2 bases; unmatched junction bases: 11. Per germline, CDR1 MDHEN and CDR2 SYDVKM. The CDR3 length is 18 residues. CDR3 DNA: TGTGCCAGCAGTTTATTCACAGGGGAGGTGTTGCGCAATCAGCCCCAGCATTTT. It specifies CASSLFTGEVLRNQPQHF.

The V gene is TRBV28, the J gene TRBJ1-4; tentatively, D is TRBD1 (5 bases). The CDR3 loop spans 15 amino acids. V shed 4 bases and J shed 2 bases, with 11 bases lying between them. Germline CDR1 is MDHEN and CDR2 is SYDVKM. This CDR3 is CASSYPGSTNEKLFF. The DNA for the CDR3 is TGTGCCAGCAGTTATCCAGGGTCTACTAATGAAAAACTGTTTTTT.